These T cell receptor beta chains were read from a single sample in a study of cytomegalovirus exposure and HLA in healthy donors. Sequenced by immunoSEQ multiplex PCR; TCRdb stores in-frame clones only, minus some. The data contain about 190,000 clones, roughly 86% of them seen just once; the ten biggest clones take up 3.4%. The specimen was PBMCs. Receptors originate from a man aged 40-55 years in good health and CMV-seropositive. CDR3s include the opening cysteine and the closing phenylalanine or tryptophan. D genes are given only for firm matches. Clone sizes are given selectively: once, few, many, or a class where the clone is expanded.

TRBJ2-7 TRBV14 - - TGTGCCAGCAGCCAAGGGGCCAGGTACGAGCAGTACTTC CASSQGARYEQYF
TRBJ2-1 TRBV2 few TRBD2 TGTGCCAGCAGATCGGGACTAGCGGGAGGTTACAATGAGCAGTTCTTC CASRSGLAGGYNEQFF
TRBJ1-3 TRBV19 - - TGTGCCAGTAGGGGCAGGGGCTCTGGAAACACCATATATTTT CASRGRGSGNTIYF
TRBJ2-7 TRBV6-1 once TRBD2 TGTGCCAGCAAGGGACTAGCGGGACAAACCTACGAGCAGTACTTC CASKGLAGQTYEQYF
TRBJ2-2 TRBV10-1 - - TGCGCCAGCAGTGAGTCGGAGGGTTGGGGCACCGGGGAGCTGTTTTTT CASSESEGWGTGELFF
TRBJ2-3 TRBV2 - TRBD2 TGTGCCAGCAGTGGGACTAGCGGGAGCATCTTTAGCACAGATACGCAGTATTTT CASSGTSGSIFSTDTQYF
TRBJ1-2 TRBV2 - TRBD1 TGTGCCAGCAATAAAGGACAGGGTAACTATGGCTACACCTTC CASNKGQGNYGYTF
TRBJ1-4 TRBV6-5 - - TGTGCCAGCAGTTACGGAGCAACTAATGAAAAACTGTTTTTT CASSYGATNEKLFF
TRBJ1-6 TRBV5-1 - - TGCGCCAGCAGCTTGGCGGGGAAGTCACCCCTCCACTTT CASSLAGKSPLHF
TRBJ2-2 TRBV18 - TRBD2 TGTGCCAGCTCACCCCTCATAGCGGGGACGAACACCGGGGAGCTGTTTTTT CASSPLIAGTNTGELFF
TRBJ1-1 TRBV15 - TRBD1 TGTGCCACCAGCCTCGGACAGGGGAGTTGGGCTTTCTTT CATSLGQGSWAFF
TRBJ2-7 TRBV5-4 - - TGTGCCAGCAGCCCTGGGGGCAGACCCTACGAGCAGTACTTC CASSPGGRPYEQYF
TRBJ2-5 TRBV4-1 - - TGCGCCAGCAGCCCAACTGGAGAGACCCAGTACTTC CASSPTGETQYF
TRBJ1-4 TRBV4-1 - TRBD1 TGCGCCAGCAGCCACCCCAGAGAGGGACAGGCAACTAATGAAAAACTGTTTTTT CASSHPREGQATNEKLFF
TRBJ2-7 TRBV5-1 - TRBD1 TGCGCCAGCGCCGGACAGGGGGACGAGCAGTACTTC CASAGQGDEQYF
TRBJ2-1 TRBV15 - TRBD2 TGTGCCACCAGCAAACTAGCGGCTTCCAATGAGCAGTTCTTC CATSKLAASNEQFF
TRBJ1-5 TRBV18 once TRBD1 TGTGCCAGCTCACCAACCGACAGGGGCAATCAGCCCCAGCATTTT CASSPTDRGNQPQHF
TRBJ2-1 TRBV14 - - TGTGCCAGCAGCGCGGCTAGTATATTTAGTGAGCAGTTCTTC CASSAASIFSEQFF
TRBJ2-1 TRBV5-1 - TRBD2 TGCGCCAGCAGCTTGGCCTTCGGGCTAGCGGGAAACAATGAGCAGTTCTTC CASSLAFGLAGNNEQFF
TRBJ2-5 TRBV5-1 - TRBD2 TGCGCCAGCAGCTTTCTGGCTAGCGGGGGACAAGAGACCCAGTACTTC CASSFLASGGQETQYF
TRBJ2-7 TRBV7-6 - - TGTGCCAGCAGCTTAGGTCCAGCGGACCACTACGAGCAGTACTTC CASSLGPADHYEQYF
TRBJ2-7 TRBV13 few - TGTGCCAGCAGCTTAGCCTGGCGAGGCTCCTACGAGCAGTACTTC CASSLAWRGSYEQYF
TRBJ2-7 TRBV2 - - TGTGCCAGCAGTGACCCCGGGGGCTACGAGCAGTACTTC CASSDPGGYEQYF
TRBJ1-1 TRBV19 - - TGTGCCAGTACCGGACTGAGGGGAGGGCCCTCTGAAGCTTTCTTT CASTGLRGGPSEAFF
TRBJ2-7 TRBV13 - TRBD1 TGTGCCAGCAGCGTAAGACAGGGCACCTACGAGCAGTACTTC CASSVRQGTYEQYF
TRBJ2-7 TRBV11-2 - TRBD1 TGTGCCAGCAGCCAAGGACAGGGTCCCTACGAGCAGTACTTC CASSQGQGPYEQYF
TRBJ2-3 TRBV5-1 - - TGCGCCAGCAGCCTTCGACAGGACCGCACAGATACGCAGTATTTT CASSLRQDRTDTQYF
TRBJ2-5 TRBV11-1 - TRBD2 TGTGCCAGCAGCGCAACCGCGGGAGGGAGGGAGACCCAGTACTTC CASSATAGGRETQYF
TRBJ2-2 TRBV7-9 - - TGTGCCAGCAGCCCCCCAGCGGTGTGGTGGGAGCTGTTTTTT CASSPPAVWWELFF
TRBJ1-1 TRBV7-2 - TRBD1 TGTGCCAGCAGCAGGAGGGGGACAGGGGAGACTGAAGCTTTCTTT CASSRRGTGETEAFF
TRBJ2-5 TRBV6-1 - - TGTGCCAGCAGTACCACAGGGTATGAGACCCAGTACTTC CASSTTGYETQYF
TRBJ1-2 TRBV4-1 - - TGCGCCAGCAGCCAAGATGACCGTGCGGGTCTCTACACCTTC CASSQDDRAGLYTF
TRBJ2-3 TRBV15 few - TGTGCCACCAGCAGAGAAGATGCAGGCACAGATACGCAGTATTTT CATSREDAGTDTQYF
TRBJ2-5 TRBV7-2 - TRBD2 TGTGCCAGCAGCCTAGGGCCAGGCGGGGGGGGCCAAGAGACCCAGTACTTC CASSLGPGGGGQETQYF
TRBJ2-3 TRBV15 - TRBD2 TGTGCCACCAGCACTAGCGGGGGCAATACAGATACGCAGTATTTT CATSTSGGNTDTQYF
TRBJ2-3 TRBV30 few TRBD1 TGTGCCTTTACAGGGGCTAGCCCAGCTACGCAGTATTTT CAFTGASPATQYF
TRBJ2-3 TRBV5-1 - TRBD2 TGCGCCAGCAGCCAGAGCGGGGGAATGGTGGATACGCAGTATTTT CASSQSGGMVDTQYF
TRBJ1-1 TRBV4-1 - - TGCGCCAGCAGCAATACTAGGACGAAGAACACTGAAGCTTTCTTT CASSNTRTKNTEAFF
TRBJ1-1 TRBV6-6 few TRBD1 TGTGCCAGCAGTTACTGGGGTGGGACAGGGGCCACTGAAGCTTTCTTT CASSYWGGTGATEAFF
TRBJ2-7 TRBV5-1 - TRBD2 TGCGCCAGCAGCCCGGGGACTACATACTACGAGCAGTACTTC CASSPGTTYYEQYF
TRBJ1-1 TRBV20-1 few TRBD1 TGCAGTGCTAGACAGACAGGGCAAGCTTTCTTT CSARQTGQAFF
TRBJ2-7 TRBV27 - TRBD2 TGTGCCAGCTCCGATACTACTAGCGGGGGGCGATACGAGCAGTACTTC CASSDTTSGGRYEQYF
TRBJ2-1 TRBV14 few TRBD2 TGTGCCAGCAGCCAAGGTCTGGCGGGAGTGACCTACAATGAGCAGTTCTTC CASSQGLAGVTYNEQFF
TRBJ1-2 TRBV7-9 - - TGTGCCAGCAGCTTAGGACAGAGCTATGGCTACACCTTC CASSLGQSYGYTF
TRBJ2-5 TRBV18 once TRBD2 TGTGCCAGCTCACCCAACGGGCTAGCGGGGAACCAAGAGACCCAGTACTTC CASSPNGLAGNQETQYF
TRBJ2-7 TRBV7-9 - TRBD1 TGTGCCAGCAGCTTAGAGACAGGGCTCTACGAGCAGTACTTC CASSLETGLYEQYF
TRBJ2-7 TRBV11-2 - - TGTGCCAGCACCCCTGGCACGGGTGTGTCCGAGCAGTACTTC CASTPGTGVSEQYF
TRBJ2-5 TRBV4-1 - - TGCGCCAGCAGCCAAGATCCCGCTCAGGGAGGGACCCAGTACTTC CASSQDPAQGGTQYF
TRBJ1-5 TRBV19 once - TGTGCCAGTAGCCTCGGGAGTCAGCCCCAGCATTTT CASSLGSQPQHF
TRBJ2-5 TRBV2 - TRBD1 TGTGCCAGCAGTCCTGGCTTGGGACAGGGGAAAGAGACCCAGTACTTC CASSPGLGQGKETQYF
TRBJ2-1 TRBV6-1 - TRBD2 TGTGCCAGTAGCGGGGGTGAGCAGTTCTTC CASSGGEQFF
TRBJ1-4 TRBV6-1 few TRBD1 TGTGCCAGCAGGGCCGGGACAGCAAATGAAAAACTGTTTTTT CASRAGTANEKLFF
TRBJ2-1 TRBV7-8 - TRBD2 TGTGCCAGCAGCCCGGTCGGGACTAGTCTTCCGCACAATGAGCAGTTCTTC CASSPVGTSLPHNEQFF
TRBJ2-1 TRBV10-1 - - TGCGCCAGCAGTGGCGGGGAGTCCTACAATGAGCAGTTCTTC CASSGGESYNEQFF
TRBJ2-3 TRBV12-5 - - TGTGCTAGTGGTTTACGAGGGGGGGCGAGCACAGATACGCAGTATTTT CASGLRGGASTDTQYF
TRBJ1-1 TRBV28 - - TGTGCCAGCAGTTTAGGGGACCGGGACACCGTTTTGCCTTTCTTT CASSLGDRDTVLPFF
TRBJ2-2 TRBV19 once - TGTGCCAGTATGGGGGGTGGGAAAGCGAACACCGGGGAGCTGTTTTTT CASMGGGKANTGELFF
TRBJ2-5 TRBV4-2 - TRBD1 TGTGCCAGCAGCCGACGACAGGGGGGAGCAGAGACCCAGTACTTC CASSRRQGGAETQYF
TRBJ2-7 TRBV6-1 - TRBD2 TGTGCCAGCAGTGCTAGCGGGAGGGCCAGGGAGCAGTACTTC CASSASGRAREQYF
TRBJ2-5 TRBV5-1 - - TGCGCCAGCAGCCCCGGGTCCGAGGAGACCCAGTACTTC CASSPGSEETQYF